This T cell receptor beta chain was obtained from a study of blood T cell repertoires in COVID-19. Study-wide context: Sites across the United States, Italy and Spain contributed samples from acute and convalescent COVID-19. T cells, B-cell-depleted T cells, or PBMCs supplied cDNA or gDNA.

Original processing notes: From reference gene primer amplification, estimates of nucleated cell counts were derived. The protocol was immunoSEQ multiplex PCR, while the TCRdb copy is restricted to in-frame clones and leaves out a portion. The D gene and trimming were derived from the DNA, and the V and J assignments and clone size from that table. The top ten clones hold around 14% of a sample with about 150,000 clones, around 82% of them seen once. Germline CDR1 is MNHEY and CDR2 is SVGAGI. The CDR3 totals 13 residues. Trimming at V came to 6 bases and at J to 7 bases, leaving 8 bases not matched to a gene.

This chain links TRBV6-5 with TRBJ1-1; 7 bases fit TRBD1. The sequenced material came from peripheral blood. This sequence originates from a man aged 18 to 29 with active or convalescent COVID-19. Written as DNA, the CDR3 is TGTGCCAGCAGCCCGAGGCAGGGGGTTGAAGCTTTCTTT. Protein sequence: CASSPRQGVEAFF.